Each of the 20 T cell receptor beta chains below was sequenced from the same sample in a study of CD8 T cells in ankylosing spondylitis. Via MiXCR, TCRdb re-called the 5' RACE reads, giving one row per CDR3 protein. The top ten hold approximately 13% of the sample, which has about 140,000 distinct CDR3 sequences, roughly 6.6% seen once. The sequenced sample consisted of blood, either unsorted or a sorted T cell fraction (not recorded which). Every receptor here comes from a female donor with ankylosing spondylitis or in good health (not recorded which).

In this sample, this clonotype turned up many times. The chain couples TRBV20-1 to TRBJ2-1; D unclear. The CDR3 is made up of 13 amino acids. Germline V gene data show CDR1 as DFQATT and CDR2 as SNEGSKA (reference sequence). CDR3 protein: CSINKARDNEQFF. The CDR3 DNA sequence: TGCAGCATCAATAAGGCTCGGGACAATGAGCAGTTCTTC.

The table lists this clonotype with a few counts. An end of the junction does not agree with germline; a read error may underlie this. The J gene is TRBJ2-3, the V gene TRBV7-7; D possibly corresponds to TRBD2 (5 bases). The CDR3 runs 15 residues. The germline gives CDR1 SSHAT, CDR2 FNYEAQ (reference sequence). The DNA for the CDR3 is TGTGCTAGCAGCGCCGGACTCCCCGGGGCAGATACGCAGTATTTT. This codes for CASSAGLPGADTQYF.

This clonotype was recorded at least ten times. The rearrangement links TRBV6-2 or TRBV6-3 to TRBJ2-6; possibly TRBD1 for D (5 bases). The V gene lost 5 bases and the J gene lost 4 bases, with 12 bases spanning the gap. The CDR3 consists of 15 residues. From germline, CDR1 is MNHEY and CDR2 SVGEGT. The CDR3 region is CASSVQGNGANVLTF. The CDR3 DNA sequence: TGTGCCAGCAGTGTTCAGGGCAACGGGGCCAACGTCCTGACTTTC.

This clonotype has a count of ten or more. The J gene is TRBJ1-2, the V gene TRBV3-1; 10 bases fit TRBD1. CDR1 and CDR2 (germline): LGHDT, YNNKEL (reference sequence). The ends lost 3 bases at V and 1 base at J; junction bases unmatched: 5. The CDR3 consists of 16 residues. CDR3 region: CASSHGQGGNNYGYTF. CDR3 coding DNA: TGTGCCAGCAGCCACGGACAGGGGGGAAATAACTATGGCTACACCTTC.

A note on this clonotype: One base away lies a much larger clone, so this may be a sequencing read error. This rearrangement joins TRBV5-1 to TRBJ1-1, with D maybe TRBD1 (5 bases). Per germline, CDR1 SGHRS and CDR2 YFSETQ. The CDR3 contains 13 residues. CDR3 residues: CANSFGGFNEAFF. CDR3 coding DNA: TGCGCCAACAGCTTCGGGGGGTTCAATGAAGCTTTCTTT.

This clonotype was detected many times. Here the CDR3 DNA reads TGCGCCAGCAGCTTGGTAGGGGGTAGAGAGCCCCAGCATTTT. Translation: CASSLVGGREPQHF. The genes are TRBV5-1 and TRBJ1-5; D is perhaps TRBD1 (6 bases). Per germline, CDR1 SGHRS and CDR2 YFSETQ. The CDR3 runs to 14 residues. The germline V and J ends were trimmed by 0 bases and 8 bases, with 12 bases remaining between them.

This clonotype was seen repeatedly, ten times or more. The DNA of the CDR3 is TGCGCCAGCAGTGACCTCAGGGGTAATTCACCCCTCCACTTT. Amino acid sequence: CASSDLRGNSPLHF. This rearrangement joins TRBV10-2 to TRBJ1-6, with D perhaps matching TRBD1 (6 bases). This CDR3 has 14 amino acids. Per the germline V gene, CDR1 is WSHSY and CDR2 is SAAADI. Trimming stripped 3 bases from V and 6 bases from J, with 9 bases between.

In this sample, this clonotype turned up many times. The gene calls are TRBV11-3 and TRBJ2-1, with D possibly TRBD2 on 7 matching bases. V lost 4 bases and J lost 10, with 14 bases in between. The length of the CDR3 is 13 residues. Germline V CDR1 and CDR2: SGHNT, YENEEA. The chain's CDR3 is CASSSGGAREQFF. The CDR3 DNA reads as TGTGCCAGCAGCTCTGGGGGGGCAAGGGAGCAGTTCTTC.

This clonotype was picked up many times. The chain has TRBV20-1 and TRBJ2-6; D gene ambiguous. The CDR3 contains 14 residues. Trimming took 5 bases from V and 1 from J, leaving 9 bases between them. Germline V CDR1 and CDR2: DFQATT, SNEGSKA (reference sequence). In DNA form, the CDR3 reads TGCAGTGCTCCAGTCTTTTCTGGGGCCAACGTCCTGACTTTC. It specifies CSAPVFSGANVLTF.

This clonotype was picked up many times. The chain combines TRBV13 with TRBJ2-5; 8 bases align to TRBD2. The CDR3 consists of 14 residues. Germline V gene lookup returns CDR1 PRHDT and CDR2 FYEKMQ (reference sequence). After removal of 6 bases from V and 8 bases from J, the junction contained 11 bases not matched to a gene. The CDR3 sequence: CASSTRGGHPTQYF. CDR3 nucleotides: TGTGCCAGCAGTACCCGGGGGGGTCACCCCACCCAGTACTTC. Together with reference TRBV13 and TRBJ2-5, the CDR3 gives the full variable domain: AAGVIQSPRHLIKEKRETATLKCYPIPRHDTVYWYQQGPGQDPQFLISFYEKMQSDKGSIPDRFSAQQFSDYHSELNMSSLELGDSALYFCASSTRGGHPTQYFGPGTRLLVL.

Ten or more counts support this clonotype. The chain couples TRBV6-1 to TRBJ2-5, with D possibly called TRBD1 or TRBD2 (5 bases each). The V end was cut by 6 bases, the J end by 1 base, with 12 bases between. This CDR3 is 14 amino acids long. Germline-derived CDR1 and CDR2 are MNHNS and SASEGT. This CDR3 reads CASRGVGVQETQYF. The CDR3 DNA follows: TGTGCCAGCAGGGGGGTGGGGGTCCAAGAGACCCAGTACTTC.

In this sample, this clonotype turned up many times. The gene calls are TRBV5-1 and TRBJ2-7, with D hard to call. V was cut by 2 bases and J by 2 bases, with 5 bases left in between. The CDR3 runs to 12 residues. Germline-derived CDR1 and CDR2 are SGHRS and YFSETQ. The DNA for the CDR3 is TGCGCCAGCAGCTTAACCCCCTACGAGCAGTACTTC. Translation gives CASSLTPYEQYF.

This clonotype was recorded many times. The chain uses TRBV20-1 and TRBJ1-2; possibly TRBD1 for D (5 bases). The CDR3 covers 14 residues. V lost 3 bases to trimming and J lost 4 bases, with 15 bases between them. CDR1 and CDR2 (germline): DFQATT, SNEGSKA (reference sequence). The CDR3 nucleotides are TGCAGTGCTAGTAGGGTCGACAGCGGCTATGGCTACACCTTC. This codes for CSASRVDSGYGYTF.

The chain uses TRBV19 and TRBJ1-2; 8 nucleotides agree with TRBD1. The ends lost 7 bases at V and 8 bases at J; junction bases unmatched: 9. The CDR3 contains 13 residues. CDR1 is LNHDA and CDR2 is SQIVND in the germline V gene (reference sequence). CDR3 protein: CASNRQGRGGYTF. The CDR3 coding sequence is TGTGCCAGTAATCGACAGGGGAGAGGGGGCTACACCTTC.

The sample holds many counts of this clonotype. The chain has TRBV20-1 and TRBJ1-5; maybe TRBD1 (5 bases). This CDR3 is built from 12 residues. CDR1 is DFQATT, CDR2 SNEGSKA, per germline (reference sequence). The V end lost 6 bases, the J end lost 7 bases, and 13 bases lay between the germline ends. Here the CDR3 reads CSASGLGQPQHF. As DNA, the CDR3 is TGCAGTGCCTCGGGACTTGGGCAGCCCCAGCATTTT.

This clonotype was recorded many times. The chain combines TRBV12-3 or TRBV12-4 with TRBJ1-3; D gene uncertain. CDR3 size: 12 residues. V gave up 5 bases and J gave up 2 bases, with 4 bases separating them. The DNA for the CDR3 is TGTGCCAGCAGTCCGCCTGGAAACACCATATATTTT. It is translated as CASSPPGNTIYF.

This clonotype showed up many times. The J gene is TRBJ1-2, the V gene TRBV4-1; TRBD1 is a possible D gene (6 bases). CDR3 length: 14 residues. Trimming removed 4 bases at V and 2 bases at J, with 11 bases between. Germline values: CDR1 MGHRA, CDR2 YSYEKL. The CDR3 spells CASSRGTQNYGYTF. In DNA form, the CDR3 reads TGCGCCAGCAGCCGAGGGACACAAAACTATGGCTACACCTTC.

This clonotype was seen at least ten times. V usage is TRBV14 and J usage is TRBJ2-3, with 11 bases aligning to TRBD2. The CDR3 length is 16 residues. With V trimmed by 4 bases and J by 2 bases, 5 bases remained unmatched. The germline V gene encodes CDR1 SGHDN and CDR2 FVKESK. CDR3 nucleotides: TGTGCCAGCAGCCGACTGGGACTAGCGGACACAGATACGCAGTATTTT. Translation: CASSRLGLADTDTQYF.

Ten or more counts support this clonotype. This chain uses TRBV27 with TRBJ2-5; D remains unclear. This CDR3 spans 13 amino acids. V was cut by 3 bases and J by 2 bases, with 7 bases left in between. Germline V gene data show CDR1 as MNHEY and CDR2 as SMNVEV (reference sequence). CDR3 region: CASSFSRQETQYF. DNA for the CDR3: TGTGCCAGCAGTTTCAGCAGACAAGAGACCCAGTACTTC.

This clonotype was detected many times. The CDR3 coding sequence is TGTGCCAGCAGTTTAGAAGGTCTTCACTACGAGCAGTACTTC. Its translation: CASSLEGLHYEQYF. The chain uses TRBV12-3 or TRBV12-4 and TRBJ2-7; D is unclear. The CDR3 has 14 amino acids. V was clipped by 1 base and J by 3 bases, with 10 bases between them.